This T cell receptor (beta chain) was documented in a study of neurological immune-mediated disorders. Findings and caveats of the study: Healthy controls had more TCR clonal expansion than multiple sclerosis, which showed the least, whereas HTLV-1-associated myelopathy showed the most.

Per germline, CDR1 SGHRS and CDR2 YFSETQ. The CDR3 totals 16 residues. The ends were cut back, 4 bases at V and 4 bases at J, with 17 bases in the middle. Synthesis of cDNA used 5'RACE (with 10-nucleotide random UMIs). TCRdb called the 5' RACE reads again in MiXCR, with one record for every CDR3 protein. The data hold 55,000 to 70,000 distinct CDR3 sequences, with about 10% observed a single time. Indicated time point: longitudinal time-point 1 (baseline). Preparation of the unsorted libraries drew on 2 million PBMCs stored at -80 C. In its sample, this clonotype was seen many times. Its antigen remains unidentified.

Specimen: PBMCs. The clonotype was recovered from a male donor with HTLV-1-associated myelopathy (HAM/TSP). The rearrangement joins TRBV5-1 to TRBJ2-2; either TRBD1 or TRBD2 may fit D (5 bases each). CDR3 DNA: TGCGCCAGCAGCCCGGTCGCCCAGGGAGCCACCGGGGAGCTGTTTTTT. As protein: CASSPVAQGATGELFF.